This is a list of T cell receptor beta chains from one sample in a study of technical replicates of blood from several donors. Generated by immunoSEQ multiplex PCR, the TCRdb table keeps only in-frame clones and is missing some. The sample holds tens of thousands of clones, around 93% seen once. The material sequenced was T cells isolated from PBMCs. Receptors originate from a human donor in good health. Both conserved end residues are part of each CDR3. The D gene is left open where the match is weak. For some rows the clone size is stated as once, few or many, or as a class when expanded; others skip it.

d_gene	v_gene	abundance	j_gene	CDR3aa	CDR3nt
-	TRBV28	-	TRBJ1-1	CASSLRENTEAFF	TGTGCCAGCAGTTTGAGGGAGAACACTGAAGCTTTCTTT
TRBD2	TRBV7-9	-	TRBJ2-3	CASSLLAGDSTDTQYF	TGTGCCAGCAGCTTGCTGGCGGGAGATAGCACAGATACGCAGTATTTT
-	TRBV5-1	-	TRBJ2-1	CASSLQRPSYNEQFF	TGCGCCAGCAGCTTACAGCGGCCCTCCTACAATGAGCAGTTCTTC
-	TRBV15	-	TRBJ1-4	CATSRGQVGEKLFF	TGTGCCACCAGCAGAGGACAGGTGGGGGAAAAACTGTTTTTT
TRBD1	TRBV28	-	TRBJ2-1	CASSSGQGGSYNEQFF	TGTGCCAGTTCCTCCGGACAGGGTGGATCCTACAATGAGCAGTTCTTC
-	TRBV27	-	TRBJ2-2	CASSLKSVYPNTGELFF	TGTGCCAGCAGTTTGAAATCGGTCTATCCGAACACCGGGGAGCTGTTTTTT
-	TRBV6-5	-	TRBJ2-7	CASSDRFQFEQYF	TGTGCCAGCAGTGACAGGTTCCAGTTCGAGCAGTACTTC
-	TRBV6-4	once	TRBJ2-1	CASSPGIGPLNNEQFF	TGTGCCAGCAGTCCAGGTATAGGCCCTCTTAACAATGAGCAGTTCTTC
-	TRBV6-1	-	TRBJ2-7	CASTWTTEGREQYF	TGTGCCAGCACTTGGACTACCGAAGGGAGGGAGCAGTACTTC
-	TRBV5-4	-	TRBJ2-6	CASSLVAGAPGANVLTF	TGTGCCAGCAGCTTGGTGGCAGGGGCGCCTGGGGCCAACGTCCTGACTTTC
-	TRBV18	-	TRBJ2-7	CASSPSPGPSGGQYF	TGTGCCAGCTCACCAAGTCCAGGCCCCAGCGGAGGGCAGTACTTC
-	TRBV9	-	TRBJ1-1	CASSGLNPSNTEAFF	TGTGCCAGCAGCGGTCTAAATCCTTCTAACACTGAAGCTTTCTTT
-	TRBV6-9	-	TRBJ2-7	CASSYVLQVTYEQYF	TGTGCCAGCAGTTATGTGCTACAGGTAACCTACGAGCAGTACTTC
TRBD1	TRBV2	-	TRBJ1-5	CASSPGTGGGWSQPQHF	TGTGCCAGCAGCCCCGGGACAGGGGGCGGTTGGAGTCAGCCCCAGCATTTT
TRBD2	TRBV5-1	-	TRBJ2-1	CASEMVAGGSGYNEQFF	TGCGCCAGCGAGATGGTAGCGGGAGGTTCGGGGTACAATGAGCAGTTCTTC
-	TRBV15	-	TRBJ2-7	CATSREGAGYEQYF	TGTGCCACCAGCAGAGAGGGGGCTGGATACGAGCAGTACTTC
TRBD2	TRBV4-2	-	TRBJ2-5	CASSQVGLTSAQETQYF	TGTGCCAGCAGCCAAGTGGGACTGACTAGCGCCCAAGAGACCCAGTACTTC
TRBD1	TRBV5-1	-	TRBJ1-1	CASSGKGTDNTEAFF	TGCGCCAGCAGCGGTAAGGGGACAGACAACACTGAAGCTTTCTTT
TRBD1	TRBV5-8	-	TRBJ1-1	CATTGGVRGRYEAFF	TGTGCCACCACCGGTGGGGTCAGGGGGCGGTACGAAGCTTTCTTT
TRBD1	TRBV15	-	TRBJ1-1	CATSRDFWWDRGDTEAFF	TGTGCCACCAGCAGAGATTTTTGGTGGGACAGGGGGGACACTGAAGCTTTCTTT
-	TRBV7-8	-	TRBJ1-2	CASSLVGGVYGYTF	TGTGCCAGCAGCTTAGTGGGAGGGGTTTATGGCTACACCTTC
TRBD2	TRBV5-8	-	TRBJ2-3	CASIRTSGGDTQYF	TGTGCCAGCATCAGGACTAGCGGGGGGGATACGCAGTATTTT
TRBD2	TRBV5-4	-	TRBJ2-7	CASSSRRTSGSSHWDEQYF	TGTGCCAGCAGCTCACGTCGGACTAGCGGGTCTTCCCATTGGGACGAGCAGTACTTC
TRBD1	TRBV5-5	-	TRBJ2-7	CASNRGYEQYF	TGTGCCAGCAACAGGGGTTACGAGCAGTACTTC
-	TRBV20-1	-	TRBJ1-3	CSARSGDTIYF	TGCAGTGCCAGATCGGGGGACACCATATATTTT
TRBD1	TRBV9	-	TRBJ2-7	CASSKDRSSSYEQYF	TGTGCCAGCAGCAAGGACAGGTCAAGCTCCTACGAGCAGTACTTC
TRBD2	TRBV5-1	-	TRBJ2-1	CASSLGTSRGNEQFF	TGCGCCAGCAGCTTGGGGACTAGCCGGGGCAATGAGCAGTTCTTC
-	TRBV11-2	once	TRBJ2-7	CASSLSSVRGLFYEQYF	TGTGCCAGCAGCTTATCTTCGGTGCGGGGGCTGTTCTACGAGCAGTACTTC